This TCR beta chain emerged from a study of T-cell reconstitution after alpha-beta-depleted transplantation in children. TCRbeta library construction was performed incorporating unique molecular identifiers. A single record per CDR3 protein comes from TCRdb applying MiXCR to the PCR reads. The data show about 540,000 distinct CDR3 sequences, with about 17% seen just once and 3% to 4% held by the top ten. V gave up 4 bases and J gave up 3 bases; unmatched junction bases: 5. This CDR3 spans 15 amino acids. CDR1 MGHDK and CDR2 SYGVNS come from the germline V gene. The source is a human donor who donated a stem cell graft to a child with acute lymphoblastic leukemia. The V and J genes are TRBV25-1 and TRBJ1-2, with 10 nucleotides matching TRBD1. Sequencing used PBMCs from the stem cell graft donor, obtained from the stem cell graft. The CDR3 nucleotides read TGTGCCAGCAGTGGACAGGGGGCGACCTACTATGGCTACACCTTC. Its translation: CASSGQGATYYGYTF.